The subject of this entry is one T cell receptor (beta chain). What it binds is unknown. Clones were sequenced by immunoSEQ multiplex PCR, and TCRdb holds only the in-frame ones, with some missing. In the table there are about 72,000 clones, 70% to 90% of which are singletons. The CDR3 is 14 residues long. CDR1 is KGHSH, CDR2 LQKENI, per germline. The V and J ends lost 1 base and 6 bases respectively, with 9 bases between them. The data are from a study of T cells in localized non-small cell lung cancer. Study-wide points: Since sequencing was restricted to only one region of the tumor, intratumor heterogeneity remains a possibility. Elevated circulating T cell density in blood was associated with longer overall survival.

The sequence was obtained from a female donor aged 60 or older with stage I lung adenocarcinoma. The V and J genes are TRBV18 and TRBJ2-2, with D unresolved. Here the sequenced sample was peripheral blood, taken before any cancer treatment. The CDR3 spells CASSPQSYPGELFF. CDR3 sequence (DNA): TGTGCCAGCTCACCACAGAGCTATCCCGGGGAGCTGTTTTTT.